What follows are 3 T cell receptor beta chains derived from one specimen sequenced in a study of T cell repertoires in cytomegalovirus infection. Antigen specificity for these receptors is unknown. From the reads, TCRdb called clonotypes with MiXCR, one entry per CDR3 protein. The table lists just over 450,000 distinct CDR3 sequences, roughly 46% of them singletons, with around 44% in the top ten. This material consisted of cultured PBMCs, taken from culture after CMV antigen stimulation. These TCRs come from a human donor in good health (CMV status not recorded). Some clones in this sample may be carry-over from other donors' samples.

This chain links TRBV7-2 with TRBJ1-5; no reliable D call. Trimming left V 5 bases short and J 7 bases short, with 12 bases between. The length of the CDR3 is 13 residues. Germline CDR1 and CDR2: SGHTA and FQGNSA. CDR3 protein: CASSPRHRQPQHF. CDR3 nucleotide sequence: TGTGCCAGCAGCCCCCGACATAGGCAGCCCCAGCATTTT.

This clonotype was counted a few times. The gene calls are TRBV12-3 or TRBV12-4 and TRBJ2-5; 7 bases fit TRBD1. V lost 5 bases and J lost 5; bases outside the gene matches: 11. This CDR3 is built from 15 residues. As DNA, the CDR3 is TGTGCCAGCAGTCAGGACAGGTCTCCAGGGGAGACCCAGTACTTC. Translated: CASSQDRSPGETQYF.

Remarks on this clonotype: The final CDR3 position lacks the conserved phenylalanine or tryptophan, pointing to a likely read error. It is unclear where the CDR3 begins or ends on the DNA, so no DNA is shown, and the CDR3 is as TCRdb lists it. The rearrangement joins TRBV10-3 to TRBJ2-7. Germline assignment: CDR1 ENHRY and CDR2 SYGVKD. A total of 11 residues make up the CDR3, ends included. The CDR3: CAISDLAAWEL.